A selection of T cell receptor beta chains follows, all from one sample in a study of control samples from healthy donors and cancer patients. Here immunoSEQ multiplex PCR was the method, and the copy in TCRdb shows in-frame clones only, minus some. Among 12,000 to 15,000 clones listed, approximately 77% were seen once. The sequencing input was formalin-fixed, paraffin-embedded tissue. The origin of the receptors is a female donor with lung cancer. Each CDR3 is given with its conserved first and last residue. D genes are given only for firm matches. Size is omitted from some rows. Given values are once, few, many or a class for expanded clones.

D	size	V	J	DNA	CDR3
.	.	TRBV5-1	TRBJ2-5	TGCGCCAGCAGCTTGGACGCCGGGGCTCAAGAGACCCAGTACTTC	CASSLDAGAQETQYF
.	.	TRBV21-1	TRBJ2-1	TGTGCCAGCAGCAAAAAGGCGGGAACCCGTGGTGAGCAGTTCTTC	CASSKKAGTRGEQFF
.	.	TRBV7-2	TRBJ2-2	TGTGCCAGCAGCTTAGCCGGTCCAGACACCGGGGAGCTGTTTTTT	CASSLAGPDTGELFF
.	few	TRBV9	TRBJ1-1	TGTGCCAGCAGCGTAGTAACAGGGAACACTGAAGCTTTCTTT	CASSVVTGNTEAFF
.	once	TRBV7-9	TRBJ1-4	TGTGCCAGCAGCCCCCCAGAGCTTAATGAAAAACTGTTTTTT	CASSPPELNEKLFF
.	once	TRBV7-9	TRBJ1-5	TGTGCCAGCAGCTTGGATATTAGCAATCAGCCCCAGCATTTT	CASSLDISNQPQHF
.	few	TRBV7-9	TRBJ2-2	TGTGCCAGCAGCCGCAGCGGAACGAACACCGGGGAGCTGTTTTTT	CASSRSGTNTGELFF
.	once	TRBV6-5	TRBJ1-5	TGTGCCAGCAGACCGGGGTACGGCAATCAGCCCCAGCATTTT	CASRPGYGNQPQHF
.	.	TRBV7-8	TRBJ2-2	TGTGCCAGCAGAGGCCAGGCCGGGGAGCTGTTTTTT	CASRGQAGELFF
.	.	TRBV18	TRBJ2-7	TGTGCCAGCTCACGGGACTACGAGCAGTACTTC	CASSRDYEQYF
TRBD1	once	TRBV3-1/TRBV3-2	TRBJ2-7	TGTGCCAGCAGCCAAGCGGGGACAGCCTACGAGCAGTACTTC	CASSQAGTAYEQYF
TRBD1	.	TRBV6-6	TRBJ1-5	TGTGCCAGCAGTTACGGGACAGGGCTCAGCAATCAGCCCCAGCATTTT	CASSYGTGLSNQPQHF
.	.	TRBV11-2	TRBJ2-7	TGTGCCAGCAGCCAATATGACAGGTCCGAGCAGTACTTC	CASSQYDRSEQYF
.	.	TRBV19	TRBJ1-2	TGTGCCAGTCGACAAGGGGCGGACGGTGGCTACACCTTC	CASRQGADGGYTF
TRBD1	.	TRBV7-2	TRBJ2-1	TGTGCCAGCAGCTTAAGACAGGGTAGAATTTTGGACTCCTACAATGAGCAGTTCTTC	CASSLRQGRILDSYNEQFF
.	.	TRBV5-4	TRBJ1-2	TGTGCCAGCAGCTTAATACCCCTCAAGGCTAACTATGGCTACACCTTC	CASSLIPLKANYGYTF
.	.	TRBV7-3	TRBJ2-2	TGTGCCAGCAGCTTAACTCAAGATCCCGGGGAGCTGTTTTTT	CASSLTQDPGELFF
.	.	TRBV19	TRBJ2-5	TGTGCCAGTACCCGGGGGCGAGGAGAGACCCAGTACTTC	CASTRGRGETQYF
TRBD1	.	TRBV7-3	TRBJ2-1	TGTGCCAGCAGCCAGGACAGGGACAATGAGCAGTTCTTC	CASSQDRDNEQFF
.	few	TRBV6-1	TRBJ2-1	TGTGCCAGCAGTGAAGACAGTTTCGTTGAGCAGTTCTTC	CASSEDSFVEQFF
.	.	TRBV19	TRBJ1-1	TGTGCCAGTAGTTGGTCTGTCTCGGGGGTCACTGAAGCTTTCTTT	CASSWSVSGVTEAFF
TRBD1	.	TRBV25-1	TRBJ1-2	TGTGCCAGCAGTGGAGCCGGGACAGGCAAGAACTATGGCTACACCTTC	CASSGAGTGKNYGYTF
.	.	TRBV30	TRBJ1-2	TGTGCCTGGAGTCCGACAGGCTTAAACTACTATGGCTACACCTTC	CAWSPTGLNYYGYTF
TRBD1	.	TRBV6-4	TRBJ2-1	TGTGCCAGCGCCACCGGGACAGGGGAGGGCAATGAGCAGTTCTTC	CASATGTGEGNEQFF
.	.	TRBV30	TRBJ2-7	TGTGCCTGGACGTTCGAACAGGGCCAATACGAGCAGTACTTC	CAWTFEQGQYEQYF
TRBD1	.	TRBV5-1	TRBJ2-3	TGCGCCAGCAATATGTGGGACAGGCGGGATACGCAGTATTTT	CASNMWDRRDTQYF
.	.	TRBV5-5	TRBJ2-7	TGTGCCAGCAGCTTCGGTGGGGTCCGCTACAAGCAGTACTTC	CASSFGGVRYKQYF
TRBD2	.	TRBV19	TRBJ2-3	TGTGCCAGTTCGGACTCCGGGGGGATTACAGATACGCAGTATTTT	CASSDSGGITDTQYF
.	.	TRBV15	TRBJ1-2	TGTGCCACCAGCTTCGACCTTGGCGGCTCCTATGGCTACACCTTC	CATSFDLGGSYGYTF
.	.	TRBV9	TRBJ2-2	TGTGCCAGCAGCCCGAGGACAGACGGGGAGCTGTTTTTT	CASSPRTDGELFF
TRBD1	.	TRBV25-1	TRBJ2-7	TGTGCCAGCAAAGAGGACAGGGGGAACGAGCAGTACTTC	CASKEDRGNEQYF
TRBD2	.	TRBV5-1	TRBJ2-5	TGCGCCAGCAGCTTGGAGCCGGGACTAGGGGAGACCCAGTACTTC	CASSLEPGLGETQYF
TRBD1	few	TRBV2	TRBJ1-1	TGTGCCAGCAGGGGGGTGGACAGGATACCTTTCTTT	CASRGVDRIPFF
.	medium-sized	TRBV24-1	TRBJ2-1	TGTGCCACCAGTGATTTGGTCGGGCGCGAGCAGTTCTTC	CATSDLVGREQFF
TRBD2	.	TRBV14	TRBJ2-5	TGTGCCAGCAGCCCGACTAGCGGGGGCCAAGAGACCCAGTACTTC	CASSPTSGGQETQYF
TRBD2	.	TRBV5-1	TRBJ2-2	TGCGCCAGCAGCTCGGGACTAGCGGGTACCGGGGAGCTGTTTTTT	CASSSGLAGTGELFF
.	.	TRBV20-1	TRBJ1-1	TGCAGTGCCACCGGGAACACTGAAGCTTTCTTT	CSATGNTEAFF
.	.	TRBV5-5	TRBJ1-5	TGTGCCAGCAGCCCGGGGGTCGGACAGCCCCAGCATTTT	CASSPGVGQPQHF
.	few	TRBV15	TRBJ1-1	TGTGCCACCAGCCTGATACCGGGACTGTTGAACACTGAAGCTTTCTTT	CATSLIPGLLNTEAFF
.	.	TRBV27	TRBJ2-3	TGTGCCAGCAGGAGCTACGGCACAGATACGCAGTATTTT	CASRSYGTDTQYF
.	.	TRBV6-6	TRBJ2-7	TGTGCCAGCAGTCCCGCCCCCCTCGTCTACGAGCAGTACTTC	CASSPAPLVYEQYF
.	.	TRBV18	TRBJ1-4	TGTGCCAGCTCAGCCCGGGCCAAAAATGAAAAACTGTTTTTT	CASSARAKNEKLFF